This TCR beta chain was captured by sequencing in a study of T cell repertoires in aging, cancer and after chemotherapy. The wider study: Six age groups, ranging from 30 or younger to 70 or older, included the donors.

To note about this clonotype: Its antigen is not known.

TRB rearrangements spanning V, D and J were amplified using mixed TRB-A/B primers. TCRdb processed the multiplex PCR reads anew with MiXCR; each CDR3 protein has one entry. Here the sample spans about a thousand distinct CDR3 sequences, around 19% being singletons. The CDR3 is 15 residues long. Trimming left V 3 bases short and J 5 bases short, with 16 bases between. General study points: Healthy donors lost TCR diversity with age mainly through richness, cancer patients through richness and evenness.

Amplification of TCR beta used genomic DNA extracted from peripheral blood. The receptor comes from a human donor with a solid tumor. The gene calls are TRBV12-3 or TRBV12-4 and TRBJ2-5; a weak D match, TRBD1 (6 bases). Sample: blood. CDR3: CASSFGGGRRETQYF. CDR3 sequence (DNA): TGTGCCAGCAGTTTCGGTGGGGGCCGTCGGGAGACCCAGTACTTC.